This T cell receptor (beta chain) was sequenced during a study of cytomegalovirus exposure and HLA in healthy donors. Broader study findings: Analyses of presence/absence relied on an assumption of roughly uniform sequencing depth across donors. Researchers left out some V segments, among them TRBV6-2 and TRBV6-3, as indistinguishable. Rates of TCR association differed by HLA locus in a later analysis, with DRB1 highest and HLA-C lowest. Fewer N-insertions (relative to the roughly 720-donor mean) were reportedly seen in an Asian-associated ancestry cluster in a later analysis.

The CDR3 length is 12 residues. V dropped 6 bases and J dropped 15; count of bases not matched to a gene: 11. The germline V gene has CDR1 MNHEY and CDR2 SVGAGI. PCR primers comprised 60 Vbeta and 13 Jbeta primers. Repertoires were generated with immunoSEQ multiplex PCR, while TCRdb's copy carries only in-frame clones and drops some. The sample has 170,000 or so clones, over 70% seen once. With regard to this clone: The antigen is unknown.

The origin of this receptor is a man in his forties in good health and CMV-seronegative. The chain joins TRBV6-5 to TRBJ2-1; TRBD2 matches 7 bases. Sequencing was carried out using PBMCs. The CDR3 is CASSPSGFGLFF. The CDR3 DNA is TGTGCCAGCAGCCCTAGCGGCTTTGGGTTGTTCTTC.